Below are 28 T cell receptor beta chains sequenced from a single sample in a study (dated by TCRdb to the mid-2010s). Libraries were built with RT-PCR. Instrument on record: Illumina MiSeq. TCRdb reanalyzed the raw reads on its own, using fastp at Q25 for trimming and MiXCR for clone calling, and kept in-frame beta chains. Each CDR3 protein appears once, grouped with its most common genes and DNA. A total of more than 600,000 distinct CDR3 sequences appear in this sample, 12% to 15% of them only once. 3% to 4.5% of the sample comes from the top ten. The sequencing input was memory CD4+ T cells from blood. Every receptor here comes from a female donor in good health, serving as a healthy control.

The chain carries TRBV7-9 and TRBJ2-1; 7 bases agree with TRBD2. The germline V gene has CDR1 SEHNR and CDR2 FQNEAQ (reference sequence). The CDR3 is 14 residues long. The J segment lost 13 bases and the V segment lost 4 bases, leaving 13 bases of the junction unmatched. CDR3 bases: TGTGCCAGCAGCTATCGTACAGAGCGGGGCCCTCAGTTCTTC. Its translation is CASSYRTERGPQFF.

Ten or more counts support this clonotype. The V gene is TRBV20-1, the J gene TRBJ2-3; D is undetermined. Trimming stripped 6 bases from V and 4 bases from J, with 11 bases between. The CDR3 extends over 12 amino acids. Per germline, CDR1 DFQATT and CDR2 SNEGSKA (reference sequence). CDR3 in DNA: TGCAGTGCCTCACCTATGTCAGATACGCAGTATTTT. Translating it yields CSASPMSDTQYF.

The chain carries TRBV7-9 and TRBJ1-1, with D perhaps TRBD1 (5 bases). This CDR3 has 16 residues. From germline, CDR1 is SEHNR and CDR2 FQNEAQ (reference sequence). With 5 bases removed from V and 4 bases from J, the gap between germline ends came to 20 bases. The chain's CDR3 is CASSLYQGVVGTEAFF. The CDR3, as DNA: TGTGCCAGCAGCCTATACCAGGGAGTGGTGGGCACTGAAGCTTTCTTT.

This clonotype was counted ten times or more. The rearrangement uses TRBV6-5 and TRBJ2-3, with a weak D call TRBD1 (6 bases). The V gene's germline CDR1 is MNHEY and CDR2 SVGAGI. V shed 9 bases and J shed 4 bases, with 17 bases lying between them. The CDR3 has 14 residues. This CDR3 reads CASRDKVDPDTQYF. In DNA form, the CDR3 reads TGTGCCAGTCGGGACAAGGTAGATCCAGATACGCAGTATTTT.

The V gene is TRBV29-1, the J gene TRBJ1-4; 9 nucleotides agree with TRBD1. The CDR3 length is 16 residues. Trimming at V came to 6 bases and at J to 4 bases, leaving 12 bases not matched to a gene. Germline CDR1 and CDR2: SQVTM and ANQGSEA. CDR3 nucleotides: TGCAGCGTCTTCCCGGGACAGGGCCTCCTTAATGAAAAACTGTTTTTT. It translates to CSVFPGQGLLNEKLFF.

The V and J genes are TRBV7-7 and TRBJ2-1; 7 bases are shared with TRBD2. The CDR3 runs 15 residues. The germline CDR1 and CDR2 sequences are SSHAT and FNYEAQ (reference sequence). The J segment lost 11 bases and the V segment lost 1 base, leaving 11 bases of the junction unmatched. CDR3 in DNA: TGTGCCAGCAGCTTAGGGGGGACTACCTCTCATAAGCAGTTCTTC. Its protein product is CASSLGGTTSHKQFF.

In this sample, this clonotype turned up many times. The rearrangement uses TRBV12-3 or TRBV12-4 and TRBJ1-1, with 7 nucleotides matching TRBD1. The trim removed 6 bases at V and 0 bases at J, leaving 10 bases unmatched. CDR3 size: 16 residues. The CDR3, as DNA: TGTGCCAGCAGCGCTCATCCGGGACAGATGAACACTGAAGCTTTCTTT. It encodes CASSAHPGQMNTEAFF.

In its sample, this clonotype was seen many times. The chain carries TRBV10-3 and TRBJ1-1; no definite D call. Looked up from germline, CDR1 is ENHRY and CDR2 is SYGVKD. Between the trimmed V and J ends, which lost 5 bases and 5 bases, there was a span of 6 bases. There are 11 residues in the CDR3. CDR3 residues: CAISSGTEAFF. The CDR3 DNA reads TGTGCCATCAGTTCCGGGACTGAAGCTTTCTTT.

The chain is built from TRBV4-2 and TRBJ1-1, with no clear D. CDR3 length equals 14 residues. V lost 4 bases, J lost 0 bases, and 9 bases lay in between. The germline V gene has CDR1 LGHNA and CDR2 YNFKEQ. CDR3 bases: TGTGCCAGCAGCCTAACCGATATGAACACTGAAGCTTTCTTT. Its protein product is CASSLTDMNTEAFF.

This clonotype occurred many times. The chain joins TRBV5-1 to TRBJ1-6, with 12 positions matching TRBD1. The V and J ends lost 3 bases and 7 bases, in that order; junction bases with no gene match: 5. Germline V gene data show CDR1 as SGHRS and CDR2 as YFSETQ. The CDR3 is 16 residues long. The CDR3 sequence: CASSSGQGAMNSPLHF. As DNA, the CDR3 is TGCGCCAGCAGCTCGGGACAGGGGGCGATGAATTCACCCCTCCACTTT.

The chain is built from TRBV12-3 or TRBV12-4 and TRBJ1-1; 8 bases are a match to TRBD1. This CDR3 comprises 15 residues. With V trimmed by 6 bases and J by 5 bases, 11 bases remained unmatched. CDR3 DNA sequence: TGTGCCAGCAGGCCAGGGGGCTTTTCGCCAACTGAAGCTTTCTTT. Translation: CASRPGGFSPTEAFF.

This clonotype has at least ten counts. The chain joins TRBV6-1 to TRBJ2-5; TRBD2 aligns across 9 bases. This CDR3 contains 14 residues. V lost 8 bases to trimming and J lost 7 bases; unmatched junction nucleotides: 11. Germline V gene data show CDR1 as MNHNS and CDR2 as SASEGT. In DNA, the CDR3 is TGTGCCAGCCGTCCTAGCGGGAATTTTGGGACCCAGTACTTC. It encodes CASRPSGNFGTQYF.

Many counts were recorded for this clonotype. The genes are TRBV12-3 or TRBV12-4 and TRBJ1-6, with no clear D. The CDR3 is 14 amino acids. The V end was cut by 9 bases, the J end by 3 bases, with 12 bases between. The CDR3 is CASLKSDYNSPLHF. The CDR3 region has the DNA TGTGCCAGTCTCAAATCGGACTATAATTCACCCCTCCACTTT.

This clonotype was recorded many times. This chain joins TRBV25-1 and TRBJ1-3, with D possibly being TRBD1 (5 bases). Looked up from germline, CDR1 is MGHDK and CDR2 is SYGVNS. Deletions cut 4 bases from V and 0 bases from J, with 13 bases between. The CDR3 consists of 16 residues. CDR3 in DNA: TGTGCCAGCAGTGGGTCCGGGACGAGCTCTGGAAACACCATATATTTT. Protein: CASSGSGTSSGNTIYF.

This chain uses TRBV7-2 with TRBJ2-7; the D gene could be TRBD1 or TRBD2 (5 bases each). The germline CDR1 and CDR2 sequences are SGHTA and FQGNSA. Trimming took 4 bases from V and 1 from J, leaving 11 bases between them. The CDR3 sequence is 14 residues long. The CDR3 is CASSSPGRSYEQYF. The DNA of the CDR3 is TGTGCCAGCAGCTCCCCGGGACGTTCCTACGAGCAGTACTTC.

At least ten counts were recorded for this clonotype. The chain uses TRBV5-1 and TRBJ2-3, with TRBD2 matching over 7 bases. Germline assignment: CDR1 SGHRS and CDR2 YFSETQ. Trimming took 4 bases from V and 1 from J; bases not matched to a gene: 3. The CDR3 totals 14 residues. DNA for the CDR3: TGCGCCAGCAGCGGGCTAGCGGGCACAGATACGCAGTATTTT. Translated, it gives CASSGLAGTDTQYF.

Many counts were recorded for this clonotype. The V gene is TRBV20-1, the J gene TRBJ2-7; tentatively, D is TRBD1 (6 bases). V lost 5 bases and J lost 4, with 12 bases in between. This CDR3 has 12 residues. The germline V gene encodes CDR1 DFQATT and CDR2 SNEGSKA (reference sequence). The CDR3 nucleotides are TGCAGTGCTCAGGGGCCGAGGTACGAGCAGTACTTC. It is translated as CSAQGPRYEQYF.

V usage is TRBV6-7 and J usage is TRBJ2-7; the D call may be TRBD1 or TRBD2 (5 bases each). Being an ORF, TRBV6-7 has a function that is uncertain. The CDR3 runs to 14 residues. V was clipped by 5 bases and J by 4 bases, with 15 bases between them. The CDR3 region has the DNA TGTGCCAGCAGTAACCGGGGCGGCCTTTACGAGCAGTACTTC. This gives the protein CASSNRGGLYEQYF.

There are many counts of this clonotype. The gene calls are TRBV24-1 and TRBJ2-2; 14 bases are a match to TRBD2. The CDR3 is made up of 18 amino acids. Trimming cost V 3 bases and J 6 bases; bases outside gene matches: 8. Looked up from germline, CDR1 is KGHDR and CDR2 is SFDVKD. In nucleotides, the CDR3 is TGTGCCACCAGTGATCCTCTGACTAGCGGGGGGGCGGCCGGGGAGCTGTTTTTT. This gives the protein CATSDPLTSGGAAGELFF.

V is TRBV5-1 and J is TRBJ1-2, with TRBD1 as a possible D gene (6 bases). Germline loops: CDR1 SGHRS, CDR2 YFSETQ. The CDR3 extends over 15 amino acids. The ends were cut back, 4 bases at V and 6 bases at J, with 19 bases in the middle. CDR3 sequence: CASSPDRGADDGYTF. CDR3 nucleotides: TGCGCCAGCAGCCCCGATAGGGGGGCGGACGATGGCTACACCTTC.

This clonotype was detected many times. The gene calls are TRBV29-1 and TRBJ2-2, with D perhaps matching TRBD1 (7 bases). Germline CDR1 reads SQVTM; CDR2 reads ANQGSEA. Trimming stripped 8 bases from V and 1 base from J, with 17 bases between. The length of the CDR3 is 15 residues. CDR3 protein: CSSSQGGLNTGELFF. In nucleotides, the CDR3 is TGCAGCTCTTCCCAGGGGGGCCTGAACACCGGGGAGCTGTTTTTT.

The rearrangement uses TRBV7-2 and TRBJ2-1, with TRBD1 identical over 7 bases. Germline V CDR1 and CDR2: SGHTA, FQGNSA. The V and J ends lost 6 bases and 5 bases, in that order; junction bases with no gene match: 7. The CDR3 sequence is 14 residues long. The DNA of the CDR3 is TGTGCCAGCAGGGACAGGTGGTCCCACAATGAGCAGTTCTTC. This translates into CASRDRWSHNEQFF. Based on the CDR3 plus reference TRBV7-2 and TRBJ2-1, the full variable domain is GAGVSQSPSNKVTEKGKDVELRCDPISGHTALYWYRQSLGQGLEFLIYFQGNSAPDKSGLPSDRFSAERTGGSVSTLTIQRTQQEDSAVYLCASRDRWSHNEQFFGPGTRLTVL.

The rearrangement joins TRBV12-3 or TRBV12-4 to TRBJ1-2; D is undetermined. With 6 bases removed from V and 7 bases from J, the gap between germline ends came to 12 bases. The CDR3 has 12 residues. CDR3 bases: TGTGCCAGCAGCATAGGACGGTTTGGCTACACCTTC. Translated, it gives CASSIGRFGYTF.

V and J are TRBV7-2 and TRBJ2-1; 9 bases agree with TRBD2. CDR1 and CDR2 from the germline V gene are SGHTA and FQGNSA. This CDR3 spans 12 amino acids. The junction had 3 bases not matched to a gene; V was cut back by 4 bases and J by 11 bases. The CDR3 bases are TGTGCCAGCAGCTCTGGACTAGCGAAGCAGTTCTTC. It specifies CASSSGLAKQFF.

Comment on this clonotype: One base away lies a much larger clone, so this may be a sequencing read error. This chain joins TRBV14 and TRBJ2-7; 13 nucleotides line up with TRBD2. Germline loops: CDR1 SGHDN, CDR2 FVKESK. V lost 4 bases, J lost 6 bases, and 6 bases stayed unmatched. There are 15 residues in the CDR3. In DNA, the CDR3 is TGTGCCAGCAGCCCGGGACTAGCGGGAACCTCCGAGCAGTACTTC. Translated, it gives CASSPGLAGTSEQYF. Full variable domain (outside the CDR3, taken from reference TRBV14 and TRBJ2-7): EAGVTQFPSHSVIEKGQTVTLRCDPISGHDNLYWYRRVMGKEIKFLLHFVKESKQDESGMPNNRFLAERTGGTYSTLKVQPAELEDSGVYFCASSPGLAGTSEQYFGPGTRLTVT.

This clonotype has at least ten counts. This chain links TRBV9 with TRBJ2-3, with TRBD2 as a possible D gene (6 bases). The CDR3 runs to 16 residues. The V and J ends lost 1 base and 0 bases respectively, with 12 bases between them. The germline CDR1 and CDR2 sequences are SGDLS and YYNGEE. This CDR3 is CASSVPLASSTDTQYF. The CDR3 coding sequence is TGTGCCAGCAGCGTACCCCTAGCGAGCAGCACAGATACGCAGTATTTT. Full variable domain (rest looked up from reference TRBV9 and TRBJ2-3): DSGVTQTPKHLITATGQRVTLRCSPRSGDLSVYWYQQSLDQGLQFLIQYYNGEERAKGNILERFSAQQFPDLHSELNLSSLELGDSALYFCASSVPLASSTDTQYFGPGTRLTVL.

This clonotype was observed at least ten times. The chain uses TRBV20-1 and TRBJ1-2, with a weak D call TRBD1 (6 bases). The V end was cut by 5 bases, the J end by 4 bases, with 14 bases between. The CDR3 totals 13 residues. Germline CDR1 is DFQATT and CDR2 is SNEGSKA (reference sequence). The CDR3 spells CSAYLTGPYGYTF. CDR3 DNA: TGCAGTGCTTACTTGACAGGCCCCTATGGCTACACCTTC.

The sample holds many counts of this clonotype. The chain couples TRBV10-3 to TRBJ2-1, with TRBD2 identical over 11 bases. This CDR3 is built from 13 residues. Unmatched junction bases numbered 4, after V lost 6 bases and J lost 9 bases. CDR1 is ENHRY, CDR2 SYGVKD, per germline. CDR3 residues: CAISETSGGEQFF. The DNA for the CDR3 is TGTGCCATCAGCGAAACTAGCGGGGGTGAGCAGTTCTTC.